The T cell receptor beta chain under discussion was sequenced for a study of blood T cell repertoires in COVID-19. Background on the study: Specimens from acute and convalescent COVID-19 originated in the United States, Italy and Spain. From T cells, B-cell-depleted T cells, or PBMCs came the material, which was cDNA or gDNA.

As originally analysed: The authors estimated nucleated cell counts from reference gene primer amplification. Clones were sequenced by immunoSEQ multiplex PCR, and TCRdb holds only the in-frame ones, with some missing. V and J calls and clone size are as listed in that table; D and trimming were resolved from the DNA. The sample has fewer than 200,000 clones, 88% seen once. The ends were cut back, 5 bases at V and 0 bases at J, with 14 bases in the middle. Looked up from germline, CDR1 is SQVTM and CDR2 is ANQGSEA. The CDR3 is 15 amino acids. The J gene is TRBJ2-1, the V gene TRBV29-1; perhaps TRBD1 as D (5 bases). Sequencing was carried out using peripheral blood. This sequence was found in a man between 60 and 75 years old with acute or convalescent COVID-19. CDR3 sequence (DNA): TGCAGCGTTCCCCTAGGGGCCAGCTCCTACAATGAGCAGTTCTTC. It is translated as CSVPLGASSYNEQFF.